The clone carrying this T cell receptor beta chain is medium-sized (0.01 to 0.1%) in the sample. Antigen unknown. This specimen comes from a study of tumor and adjacent non-tumor tissue in lung cancer. The wider study: There were around eleven adenocarcinoma, a couple of squamous cell carcinoma and 1 small cell lung cancer cases. Samples averaged about 4.2 million productive TCRbeta reads each. Overall study findings and caveats: Normal lung showed higher cumulative top 100 clone frequency than tumor.

The V gene's germline CDR1 is SGHAT and CDR2 FQDESV (reference sequence). The V gene end was trimmed by 10 bases and the J gene end by 5 bases; junction bases not matched to a gene: 9. There are 13 residues in the CDR3. The template was RNA from unsorted bulk tissue. Between August and November 2014, newly diagnosed, chemotherapy-naive lung cancer patients underwent thoracic surgery in China. The library came from three nested PCR rounds adapted from ARM-PCR protocols. TCRdb ran MiXCR on the multiplex PCR reads and lists one entry per CDR3 protein. This sample has about 68,000 distinct CDR3 sequences, with roughly 60% found just once.

Sequenced material: lung tumor tissue. The J gene is TRBJ2-5, the V gene TRBV11-1, with 8 bases lining up with TRBD1. The receptor's source is a man aged 45-65 years with non-small cell lung cancer. CDR3 in amino acids: CATRGQGGETQYF. CDR3 nucleotides: TGTGCCACCCGCGGACAGGGTGGGGAGACCCAGTACTTC.